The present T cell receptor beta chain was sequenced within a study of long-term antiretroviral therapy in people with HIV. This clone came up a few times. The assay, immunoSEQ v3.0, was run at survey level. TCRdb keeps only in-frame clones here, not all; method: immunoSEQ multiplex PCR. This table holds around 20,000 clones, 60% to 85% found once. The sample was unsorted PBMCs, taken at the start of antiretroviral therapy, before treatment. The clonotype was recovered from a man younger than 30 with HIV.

CDR3: CASSQERGLGGYTF. CDR3 coding DNA: TGTGCCAGCAGCCAAGAGAGGGGGTTAGGTGGCTACACCTTC. J is TRBJ1-2 and V is TRBV7-8, with D maybe TRBD1 (6 bases). CDR1 and CDR2 from the germline V gene are SGHVS and FQNEAQ. V was pared by 5 bases and J by 7 bases, with 17 bases between. The CDR3 extends over 14 amino acids.